A selection of T cell receptor beta chains follows, all from one sample in a study of blood T cell repertoires in COVID-19. The repertoire was sequenced with immunoSEQ multiplex PCR; TCRdb's copy has only in-frame clones and lacks some. The repertoire holds about 200,000 clones, with approximately 91% as singletons. The specimen sequenced was peripheral blood. These receptors all stem from a woman in her thirties or forties who had recovered from COVID-19. Each CDR3 is given with its conserved first and last residue. A D gene is named only where the DNA matches it firmly. Size tells how often a clone was seen (once, few, many) or the class of an expanded clone, and some rows leave it out.

CDR3 | DNA | V | size | D | J
CASSPRTADQPQHF | TGTGCCAGCAGTCCCCGGACAGCGGATCAGCCCCAGCATTTT | TRBV27 | NA | NA | TRBJ1-5
CASSLGRDQPQHF | TGTGCCAGCAGCTTGGGTCGGGATCAGCCCCAGCATTTT | TRBV3-1/TRBV3-2 | few | NA | TRBJ1-5
CASSATGGPYSNQPQHF | TGTGCCAGCAGCGCTACAGGGGGACCCTATAGCAATCAGCCCCAGCATTTT | TRBV7-8 | NA | TRBD1 | TRBJ1-5
CASSQLPDIYNEQFF | TGTGCCAGCAGCCAACTCCCGGACATTTACAATGAGCAGTTCTTC | TRBV3-1/TRBV3-2 | NA | NA | TRBJ2-1
CASSASRAPNEQFF | TGTGCCAGCAGTGCTAGTCGCGCGCCCAATGAGCAGTTCTTC | TRBV2 | NA | NA | TRBJ2-1
CASSSGEFGGPNEQFF | TGTGCCAGCAGCTCCGGCGAGTTCGGGGGGCCCAATGAGCAGTTCTTC | TRBV11-3 | many | NA | TRBJ2-1
CASSLNPTPVTEAFF | TGCGCCAGCAGCCTGAACCCGACACCCGTCACTGAAGCTTTCTTT | TRBV5-1 | once | NA | TRBJ1-1
CASSETQEENIQYF | TGTGCCAGCTCAGAAACGCAAGAGGAAAACATTCAGTACTTC | TRBV2 | NA | NA | TRBJ2-4
CSAAQGYGYTF | TGCAGTGCCGCGCAGGGTTATGGCTACACCTTC | TRBV20-1 | NA | NA | TRBJ1-2
CASSFAFSHSTDTQYF | TGTGCCAGCAGCTTTGCGTTCTCTCATAGCACAGATACGCAGTATTTT | TRBV7-9 | NA | NA | TRBJ2-3
CASSDGVSGAQHF | TGTGCCAGCAGCGATGGGGTCTCGGGGGCCCAGCATTTT | TRBV7-9 | NA | NA | TRBJ1-5
CASSPGQGHGYTF | TGCGCCAGCAGCCCGGGACAGGGGCATGGCTACACCTTC | TRBV5-1 | NA | TRBD1 | TRBJ1-2
CASSTGVEKLFF | TGTGCCAGCTCTACAGGTGTTGAAAAACTGTTTTTT | TRBV28 | NA | NA | TRBJ1-4
CASSGRAQAGLDEQFF | TGCGCCAGCAGTGGAAGGGCACAGGCCGGTTTGGATGAGCAGTTCTTC | TRBV5-1 | NA | NA | TRBJ2-1
CASSKGTMNTEAFF | TGTGCCAGCAGCAAAGGAACTATGAACACTGAAGCTTTCTTT | TRBV6-5 | NA | NA | TRBJ1-1
CASSISSGSADTQYF | TGTGCCAGTAGTATCTCTAGCGGGAGTGCAGATACGCAGTATTTT | TRBV19 | NA | TRBD2 | TRBJ2-3
CASRIGGRERNTGELFF | TGTGCCAGCAGGATTGGAGGGAGAGAGAGGAACACCGGGGAGCTGTTTTTT | TRBV28 | NA | NA | TRBJ2-2
CASSQESKGADTGELFF | TGTGCCAGCAGCCAAGAATCAAAGGGGGCGGACACCGGGGAGCTGTTTTTT | TRBV4-2 | NA | TRBD1 | TRBJ2-2
CASLGGGYEQYF | TGTGCCTCCCTAGGTGGGGGGTACGAGCAGTACTTC | TRBV2 | NA | NA | TRBJ2-7
CASSLGGLAGATGELFF | TGTGCCAGCAGTTTAGGGGGACTAGCGGGAGCCACCGGGGAGCTGTTTTTT | TRBV28 | NA | TRBD2 | TRBJ2-2
CASSLGRETEAFF | TGTGCCAGCAGCTTGGGCAGGGAAACTGAAGCTTTCTTT | TRBV5-8 | NA | NA | TRBJ1-1
CASRGQGYEQYF | TGTGCCAGCAGGGGACAGGGCTACGAGCAGTACTTC | TRBV2 | NA | TRBD1 | TRBJ2-7
CASRETGFYEQYF | TGTGCCAGCAGGGAGACAGGGTTCTACGAGCAGTACTTC | TRBV25-1 | NA | TRBD1 | TRBJ2-7
CASSMYGTHSYEQYF | TGTGCCAGTAGTATGTACGGGACACACTCCTACGAGCAGTACTTC | TRBV19 | NA | NA | TRBJ2-7
CSVEAGQGFDGYTF | TGCAGCGTTGAAGCTGGACAGGGCTTTGATGGCTACACCTTC | TRBV29-1 | NA | TRBD1 | TRBJ1-2
CASSKQGGGNTIYF | TGTGCCAGCAGCAAACAGGGGGGAGGAAACACCATATATTTT | TRBV7-8 | few | TRBD1 | TRBJ1-3
CASSRPGLGETQYF | TGTGCCAGCAGTCGACCGGGACTAGGGGAGACCCAGTACTTC | TRBV2 | NA | TRBD2 | TRBJ2-5
CASRIGQGYGYTF | TGTGCCAGTAGAATTGGACAGGGCTATGGCTACACCTTC | TRBV19 | NA | TRBD1 | TRBJ1-2
CASSPGGAPNTGELFF | TGTGCCAGCAGCCCGGGGGGAGCCCCGAACACCGGGGAGCTGTTTTTT | TRBV9 | NA | TRBD2 | TRBJ2-2
CASSQTEGSGGNEQYF | TGTGCCAGCAGCCAGACAGAGGGTAGCGGAGGGAACGAGCAGTACTTC | TRBV7-9 | few | NA | TRBJ2-7
CASSGQGAGNTIYF | TGTGCCAGCAGCGGACAGGGGGCTGGAAACACCATATATTTT | TRBV7-2 | NA | TRBD1 | TRBJ1-3
CASSLREIPNNEQFF | TGCGCCAGCAGCTTAAGGGAGATCCCTAACAATGAGCAGTTCTTC | TRBV5-1 | once | NA | TRBJ2-1
CASSLPGQETQYF | TGTGCCAGCAGCTTACCAGGCCAAGAGACCCAGTACTTC | TRBV7-2 | NA | NA | TRBJ2-5
CASSPPQGWGTEAFF | TGTGCCAGCAGCCCCCCCCAGGGATGGGGAACTGAAGCTTTCTTT | TRBV28 | NA | NA | TRBJ1-1
CASSLSPGHHSYEQYF | TGTGCCAGCAGCTTAAGCCCGGGACACCACTCCTACGAGCAGTACTTC | TRBV7-8 | NA | NA | TRBJ2-7
CASTSVAGAREQYF | TGTGCCAGCACCAGCGTTGCAGGGGCGCGCGAGCAGTACTTC | TRBV28 | NA | NA | TRBJ2-7
CASSLPRQGVTNEKLFF | TGTGCCAGCAGTTTACCCCGACAGGGGGTTACTAATGAAAAACTGTTTTTT | TRBV28 | NA | TRBD1 | TRBJ1-4
CASSTTLVHQETQYF | TGTGCCAGTAGTACAACTTTGGTCCACCAAGAGACCCAGTACTTC | TRBV19 | NA | NA | TRBJ2-5
CASREGQGGDTQYF | TGTGCCAGCAGGGAGGGACAGGGAGGAGATACGCAGTATTTT | TRBV2 | NA | TRBD1 | TRBJ2-3
CASTSGLEEQFF | TGTGCCAGCACCTCCGGGTTGGAGGAGCAGTTCTTC | TRBV28 | NA | NA | TRBJ2-1
CASSVGTSGQETQYF | TGTGCCAGCAGCGTAGGGACTAGCGGACAAGAGACCCAGTACTTC | TRBV9 | NA | TRBD2 | TRBJ2-5
CAWSVLNAGDEQYF | TGTGCCTGGAGTGTACTCAATGCGGGGGACGAGCAGTACTTC | TRBV30 | NA | TRBD2 | TRBJ2-7
CASSLGAGGSYNEQFF | TGTGCCAGCAGCTTAGGGGCGGGAGGATCCTACAATGAGCAGTTCTTC | TRBV7-9 | few | TRBD2 | TRBJ2-1
CASRVGGVGNTIYF | TGTGCCAGCAGGGTCGGGGGAGTTGGAAACACCATATATTTT | TRBV6-5 | NA | NA | TRBJ1-3
CASSPTGGQANYGYTF | TGTGCCAGCAGCCCCACAGGGGGCCAAGCTAACTATGGCTACACCTTC | TRBV7-6 | NA | TRBD1 | TRBJ1-2
CASSRDTIGDEQFF | TGTGCCAGCAGCCGGGATACCATCGGGGATGAGCAGTTCTTC | TRBV2 | NA | NA | TRBJ2-1
CASTGVQSNQPQHF | TGTGCCAGTACAGGGGTACAAAGCAATCAGCCCCAGCATTTT | TRBV2 | NA | TRBD1 | TRBJ1-5
CASSAKIGGGYEQFF | TGTGCCAGCAGCGCCAAAATAGGGGGGGGCTATGAGCAGTTCTTC | TRBV7-2 | NA | NA | TRBJ2-1
CSVTRQGDSSELFF | TGCAGCGTCACAAGACAGGGAGATTCTTCGGAGCTGTTTTTT | TRBV29-1 | NA | TRBD1 | TRBJ2-2
CASSVGLAHTSNNEQFF | TGCGCCAGCAGCGTAGGACTAGCCCACACATCGAACAATGAGCAGTTCTTC | TRBV5-1 | NA | TRBD2 | TRBJ2-1
CASSLARGSGELFF | TGTGCCAGCAGTTTGGCCAGGGGTAGCGGGGAGCTGTTTTTT | TRBV6-5 | once | NA | TRBJ2-2
CASSSPEMNTEAFF | TGTGCCAGCAGTTCTCCGGAGATGAACACTGAAGCTTTCTTT | TRBV6-5 | NA | NA | TRBJ1-1
CASSQEPNRAFQGWSPLHF | TGTGCCAGCAGCCAAGAACCTAATCGGGCTTTCCAGGGGTGGTCACCCCTCCACTTT | TRBV3-1/TRBV3-2 | NA | NA | TRBJ1-6
CASSKPGQDEKLFF | TGTGCCAGCAGCAAGCCGGGACAAGATGAAAAACTGTTTTTT | TRBV7-9 | NA | NA | TRBJ1-4
CASSPERTDGYTF | TGTGCCAGCAGTCCCGAGCGGACAGATGGCTACACCTTC | TRBV12-3/TRBV12-4 | NA | NA | TRBJ1-2
CASSVGRDYEQYF | TGTGCCAGTAGTGTCGGACGGGACTACGAGCAGTACTTC | TRBV19 | NA | NA | TRBJ2-7
CASSLYRDRGYTF | TGTGCCAGCAGTTTATACAGGGATCGCGGCTACACCTTC | TRBV27 | NA | NA | TRBJ1-2
CASSETSGGYEQYF | TGTGCCAGCAGCGAGACTAGCGGGGGCTACGAGCAGTACTTC | TRBV27 | NA | TRBD2 | TRBJ2-7
CASSQDSWANSNQPQHF | TGTGCCAGCAGCCAAGATTCTTGGGCAAATAGCAATCAGCCCCAGCATTTT | TRBV4-2 | once | NA | TRBJ1-5
CASSLSRTVPNYGYTF | TGTGCCAGCAGTTTATCCCGGACAGTCCCTAACTATGGCTACACCTTC | TRBV28 | NA | NA | TRBJ1-2